This TCR beta chain was sequenced in a study of CD4+ T cells in melanoma. The CDR3 covers 14 residues. Germline values: CDR1 SGHTA, CDR2 FQGTGA. V shed 1 base and J shed 0 bases, with 5 bases lying between them. Clones were sequenced by immunoSEQ multiplex PCR, and TCRdb holds only the in-frame ones, with some missing. The table has roughly 110,000 clones, over 80% seen once. The genes are TRBV7-3 and TRBJ2-3; no reliable D call. Material for sequencing was peripheral blood. The receptor was isolated from a human donor with melanoma. CDR3 loop: CASSLIGSTDTQYF. The CDR3 DNA reads as TGTGCCAGCAGCTTAATCGGGAGCACAGATACGCAGTATTTT.